This T cell receptor (beta chain) emerged from a study of cytomegalovirus exposure and HLA in healthy donors. At the level of the study: Earlier work reported 100 million to 130 million unique TCR beta sequences from roughly 180 million T cells.

CDR1 is MDHEN, CDR2 SYDVKM, per germline. Trimming cost V 4 bases and J 6 bases, with 19 bases left between them. The CDR3 contains 16 residues. With regard to this clone: Its target is not known.

Study-wide results and caveats: Common viral pathogens (according to a later analysis) appeared linked to several of the most significant clusters.

13 Jbeta primers and 60 Vbeta primers were used for the PCR. Profiled with immunoSEQ multiplex PCR; TCRdb holds only in-frame clones, not every one. In the table there are some 190,000 clones, about four fifths of which are singletons. Input material: PBMCs. The J gene is TRBJ1-5, the V gene TRBV28, with D perhaps matching TRBD1 (5 bases). The clonotype comes from a woman aged 40 to 50 in good health and CMV-seronegative. The CDR3 reads CASSYSPWGGPQPQHF. The CDR3 nucleotides are TGTGCCAGCAGTTATTCCCCGTGGGGGGGACCTCAGCCCCAGCATTTT.